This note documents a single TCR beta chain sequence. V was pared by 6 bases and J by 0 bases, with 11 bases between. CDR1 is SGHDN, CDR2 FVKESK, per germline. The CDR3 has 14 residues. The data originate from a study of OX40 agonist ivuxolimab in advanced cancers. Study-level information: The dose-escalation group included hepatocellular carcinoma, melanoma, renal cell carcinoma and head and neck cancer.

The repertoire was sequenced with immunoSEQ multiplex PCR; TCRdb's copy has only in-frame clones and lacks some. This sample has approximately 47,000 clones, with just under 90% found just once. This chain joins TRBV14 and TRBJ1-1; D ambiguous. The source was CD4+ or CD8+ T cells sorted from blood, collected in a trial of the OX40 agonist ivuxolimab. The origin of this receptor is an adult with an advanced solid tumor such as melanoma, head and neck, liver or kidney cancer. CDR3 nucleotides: TGTGCCAGCAGTCTCCCCAGTCTGAACACTGAAGCTTTCTTT. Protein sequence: CASSLPSLNTEAFF.